A selection of T cell receptor beta chains follows, all from one sample in a study of post-analysis software for immune sequencing data. TCRdb recomputed calls from the PCR reads with MiXCR, one row per CDR3 protein. The table lists fewer than 900,000 distinct CDR3 sequences, around 42% of them singletons. The sample comprised blood. Receptors originate from a girl aged 10 to 17 with multiple sclerosis. CDR3s include the opening cysteine and the closing phenylalanine or tryptophan. D genes are given only for firm matches. Rows give clone size only sometimes, using once, few, many, or a class for an expanded clone.

cdr3_nt cdr3_aa j_call clone_size v_call d_call
TGTGCCAGCAGCGATCGGACTAGCGGATACAATGAGCAGTTCTTC CASSDRTSGYNEQFF TRBJ2-1 few TRBV9 TRBD2
TGTGCCAGCAGCGTTAGCCACAATGAGCAGGTCTTC CASSVSHNEQVF TRBJ2-1 once TRBV9 NA
TGCAGCGTTGCGGGCTGGCTAGTTAGGAATGAGCAGTTCTTC CSVAGWLVRNEQFF TRBJ2-1 few TRBV29-1 NA
TGTGCCAGCAGCTTAAGGAGTTGGGGAGTTAATGAAAAACTGTTTTTT CASSLRSWGVNEKLFF TRBJ1-4 NA TRBV7-2 NA
TGTGCCAGCAGTGAAGCTGGGTGGGAGTACATTCAGTACTTC CASSEAGWEYIQYF TRBJ2-4 NA TRBV6-1 NA
TGCGCCAGCAGCTTGGAAACAGGGGGCGGCTATGGCTACACCTTC CASSLETGGGYGYTF TRBJ1-2 NA TRBV5-1 TRBD1
TGTGCCAGCAGCCCCTGGGACAGGGGACGGAACACTGAAGCTTTCTTT CASSPWDRGRNTEAFF TRBJ1-1 NA TRBV11-2 TRBD1
TGTGCCAGCAGCACGACAGCCCCCTATGGCTACACCTTC CASSTTAPYGYTF TRBJ1-2 NA TRBV7-2 NA
TGTGCCAGCAGCCCCCGCGTGTTCCAAGAGACCCAGTACTTC CASSPRVFQETQYF TRBJ2-5 few TRBV7-4 NA
TGTGCCAGCAGCCCGGGAGCAACGGGCACTGAAGCTTTCTTT CASSPGATGTEAFF TRBJ1-1 NA TRBV6-5 NA
TGTGCCAGCGGGCCGATCGGGCAGGGAAGCGAAGCTTTCTTT CASGPIGQGSEAFF TRBJ1-1 NA TRBV6-5 NA
TGTGCCAGCAGCCAACCCCGAGCGGGCTCAGCAGAGACCCAGTACTTC CASSQPRAGSAETQYF TRBJ2-5 NA TRBV28 NA
TGTGCCAGCAGTTACAACACAGGGGAGCATGGCTACACCTTC CASSYNTGEHGYTF TRBJ1-2 NA TRBV12-3/TRBV12-4 TRBD1
TGTGCCAGCAGCTTAAGGCTGACTAGCGGGAGTGATACGCAGTATTTT CASSLRLTSGSDTQYF TRBJ2-3 NA TRBV11-2 TRBD2
TGTGCCAGCAGCTTACGCCTGCCGCCTTACAATGAGCAGTTCTTC CASSLRLPPYNEQFF TRBJ2-1 NA TRBV7-2 NA
TGCAGCACCCTAGCGGGAGGTGTCGCAGATACGCAGTATTTT CSTLAGGVADTQYF TRBJ2-3 NA TRBV29-1 TRBD2
TGTGCCAGCACCTTCCCGGGCGGGTCTAGCACAGATACGCAGTATTTT CASTFPGGSSTDTQYF TRBJ2-3 NA TRBV7-8 NA
TGCAGTGCTAGACCCAAGACTAGCGGGGTCACCTACGAGCAGTACTTC CSARPKTSGVTYEQYF TRBJ2-7 NA TRBV20-1 TRBD2
TGTGCCACCAGCAGACCAAAAGAAGAGACCCAGTACTTC CATSRPKEETQYF TRBJ2-5 few TRBV15 NA
TGTGCCAGCAGCTTGGTGGCCGAAGCGGGCAATCAGCCCCAGCATTTT CASSLVAEAGNQPQHF TRBJ1-5 NA TRBV5-5 NA
TGCAGTGCTTACGGACTAGCGGGAGAGAGCCCCTACGAGCAGTACTTC CSAYGLAGESPYEQYF TRBJ2-7 NA TRBV20-1 TRBD2
TGCAGTGCTCAGGATAGAGTTAGCGGGAGAGACGAGCAGTACTTC CSAQDRVSGRDEQYF TRBJ2-7 NA TRBV20-1 TRBD2
TGCGCCAGCAGCCAAGATCGGTCAGGGGCCAACGTCCTGACTTTC CASSQDRSGANVLTF TRBJ2-6 few TRBV4-3 NA
TGTGCCAGCAGCCAAGGGACTAGCGGGAGCTCCTACAATGAGCAGTTCTTC CASSQGTSGSSYNEQFF TRBJ2-1 NA TRBV14 TRBD2
TGCAGCGTTGGTTCAGGTGGGGAGGGCATTCAGTACTTC CSVGSGGEGIQYF TRBJ2-4 few TRBV29-1 TRBD2
TGTGCCAGCAGCCGGGACATTGGTTACGAGCAGTACTTC CASSRDIGYEQYF TRBJ2-7 NA TRBV25-1 NA
TGTGCCAGCACCGACACTAGCGGGAGAAAGTTCTACGAGCAGTACTTC CASTDTSGRKFYEQYF TRBJ2-7 NA TRBV7-9 TRBD2
TGTGCTAGTGGTTTTGTGCTAGCGGGAGAGGGTAACATTCAGTACTTC CASGFVLAGEGNIQYF TRBJ2-4 NA TRBV12-5 TRBD2
TGCGCCAGCAGCCAAGATCGGGTAATCAGGATAACGAACACTGAAGCTTTCTTT CASSQDRVIRITNTEAFF TRBJ1-1 NA TRBV4-1 NA
TGTGCCAGCAGTGCTGACAGGGAATCCCAAGAGACCCAGTACTTC CASSADRESQETQYF TRBJ2-5 few TRBV28 TRBD1
TGTGCCAGCAGTTTATACACCGGGACAGGGCTTCACAATGAGCAGTTCTTC CASSLYTGTGLHNEQFF TRBJ2-1 few TRBV27 TRBD1
TGTGCCAGCAGTTTAGCGCTATTGGGAGGAGCTTTCTTT CASSLALLGGAFF TRBJ1-1 NA TRBV12-3/TRBV12-4 NA
TGTGCCATCAGTGCCCCCACTAGCGGAGGAGAGACCCAGTACTTC CAISAPTSGGETQYF TRBJ2-5 NA TRBV10-3 TRBD2
TGTGCCAGCAGGGGAAAGGAGGATACGCAGTATTTT CASRGKEDTQYF TRBJ2-3 few TRBV9 NA
TGTGCCAGCAGTTTACGGACTTTAAGCTCCTACGAGCAGTACTTC CASSLRTLSSYEQYF TRBJ2-7 NA TRBV12-3/TRBV12-4 NA
TGTGCCAGCAGCCCCGGGGTCAGAACCCTCTCTGGGGCCAACGTCCTGACTTTC CASSPGVRTLSGANVLTF TRBJ2-6 NA TRBV9 NA
TGCAGCGTTGAAGATGCGGCTAGCGGAAGCACAGATACGCAGTATTTT CSVEDAASGSTDTQYF TRBJ2-3 NA TRBV29-1 TRBD2
TGCAGCGTCCCAAGGAGGGTGAATGAGCAGTTCTTC CSVPRRVNEQFF TRBJ2-1 few TRBV29-1 NA
TGTGCCAGCAGCCCTCGGGGACTAGCGGAAGAGACCCAGTACTTC CASSPRGLAEETQYF TRBJ2-5 NA TRBV7-9 TRBD2
TGTGCCAGCAGTGACCTCGCCGGGACAGGGAAGGTGGACATTCAGTACTTC CASSDLAGTGKVDIQYF TRBJ2-4 few TRBV25-1 TRBD1
TGTGCCAGCAGCCCGGGGTCGCGGACAGGCTACGAGCAGTACTTC CASSPGSRTGYEQYF TRBJ2-7 few TRBV7-8 TRBD1
TGCGCCAGCACCCGCACCGGGACTAGCGGGACAGATACGCAGTATTTT CASTRTGTSGTDTQYF TRBJ2-3 NA TRBV5-1 TRBD2
TGCAGTGCTAGAGATTTGCGGTGGGGCTATGGCTACACCTTC CSARDLRWGYGYTF TRBJ1-2 few TRBV20-1 NA
TGTGCCAGCAGCACCCCACTTGGGACAGGGGACGAGCAGTACTTC CASSTPLGTGDEQYF TRBJ2-7 NA TRBV7-6 TRBD1
TGTGCCAGCGAGGCCAGCGGGAGGGCCCCAGATACGCAGTATTTT CASEASGRAPDTQYF TRBJ2-3 NA TRBV2 TRBD2
TGTGCCAGCAGGGGGGAAGTAGGGGCCTACGAGCAGTACTTC CASRGEVGAYEQYF TRBJ2-7 NA TRBV28 NA
TGTGCCAGCAGTGCCCGGGACAGGCGGACGGGCACCGGGGAGCTGTTTTTT CASSARDRRTGTGELFF TRBJ2-2 NA TRBV25-1 TRBD1
TGTGCCAGCAGTTTATTGGCTAGCGGGAGGTCAGAGACCCAGTACTTC CASSLLASGRSETQYF TRBJ2-5 NA TRBV28 TRBD2
TGTGCCAGCAGCGTAGGGGCAGGGTCTGGCGAGCAGTACTTC CASSVGAGSGEQYF TRBJ2-7 NA TRBV9 NA
TGCGCCAGCAGTGAGTCGTTAGCGGGAGTAAGGGAGACCCAGTACTTC CASSESLAGVRETQYF TRBJ2-5 few TRBV10-2 TRBD2